This entry lists 6 T cell receptor beta chains sequenced from one sample in a study of blood T cell repertoires in COVID-19 (dated by TCRdb to the early 2020s). The receptor library was made with the immunoSEQ multiplex PCR assay. TCRdb carries this immuneACCESS record with in-frame sequences only. Its versions omit some clonotypes, under half of them owing to an unresolved V gene in the studies checked, with the rest unexplained. The sample has about 140,000 clones on record, around 80% of them singletons. Of the sample, approximately 10% is held by the ten largest clones. Specimen: peripheral blood. The source of these receptors is a man in his sixties with active or convalescent COVID-19.

The V and J genes are TRBV10-2 and TRBJ2-1, with TRBD2 matching 16 bases. J was trimmed by 7 bases and V by 8 bases; bases with no gene match: 2. Germline CDR1 reads WSHSY; CDR2 reads SAAADI. This CDR3 spans 14 amino acids. CDR3 region: CASGGLAGGNEQFF. CDR3 in DNA: TGCGCCAGCGGGGGACTAGCGGGGGGGAATGAGCAGTTCTTC.

The chain employs TRBV6-2 or TRBV6-3 and TRBJ2-1; tentatively, D is TRBD1 (6 bases). Germline CDR1 is MNHEY and CDR2 is SVGEGT. This CDR3 is built from 15 residues. The ends were cut back, 2 bases at V and 4 bases at J, with 12 bases in the middle. The CDR3 sequence: CASSYGGPTYNEQFF. The CDR3 DNA reads TGTGCCAGCAGTTACGGGGGCCCAACGTACAATGAGCAGTTCTTC.

The V gene is TRBV15, the J gene TRBJ1-1; D is undetermined. Germline V gives CDR1 LNHNV, CDR2 YYDKDF (reference sequence). The length of the CDR3 is 15 residues. V lost 2 bases and J lost 1, with 11 bases in between. This CDR3 is CATSRSLEENTEAFF. CDR3 DNA: TGTGCCACCAGCAGATCACTGGAGGAGAACACTGAAGCTTTCTTT.

The chain uses TRBV19 and TRBJ1-2, with TRBD1 matching 7 bases. The junction had 0 bases not matched to a gene; V was cut back by 5 bases and J by 0 bases. This CDR3 is built from 13 residues. Germline V gene sequence: CDR1 LNHDA, CDR2 SQIVND (reference sequence). CDR3 DNA sequence: TGTGCCAGTAGTGACAGGGCTAACTATGGCTACACCTTC. Translated, it gives CASSDRANYGYTF.

The rearrangement uses TRBV19 and TRBJ1-1; D uncertain. There are 14 residues in the CDR3. Germline V gives CDR1 LNHDA, CDR2 SQIVND (reference sequence). V was clipped by 4 bases and J by 1 base, with 10 bases between them. CDR3 protein: CASSRISRNTEAFF. The CDR3 DNA sequence: TGTGCCAGTAGTAGGATTAGCAGGAACACTGAAGCTTTCTTT.

This clone has only a few counts. The chain recombines TRBV2 with TRBJ1-6, with 10 bases fitting TRBD1. The CDR3 totals 15 residues. Trimming at V came to 6 bases and at J to 5 bases, leaving 4 bases not matched to a gene. CDR1 SNHLY and CDR2 FYNNEI come from the germline V gene. CDR3 nucleotide sequence: TGTGCCAGCAGGGGACAGGGGTGGCATAATTCACCCCTCCACTTT. It is translated as CASRGQGWHNSPLHF.